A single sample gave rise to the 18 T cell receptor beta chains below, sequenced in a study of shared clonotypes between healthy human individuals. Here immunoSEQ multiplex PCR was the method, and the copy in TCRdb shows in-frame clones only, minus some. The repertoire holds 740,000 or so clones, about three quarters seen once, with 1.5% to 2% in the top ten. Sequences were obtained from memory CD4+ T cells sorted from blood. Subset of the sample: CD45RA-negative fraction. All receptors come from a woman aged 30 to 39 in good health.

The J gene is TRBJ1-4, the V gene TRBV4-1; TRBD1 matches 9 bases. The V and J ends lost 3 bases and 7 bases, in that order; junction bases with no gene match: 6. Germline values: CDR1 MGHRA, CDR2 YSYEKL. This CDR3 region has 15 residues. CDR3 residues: CASSQTQGAVEKLFF. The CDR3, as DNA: TGCGCCAGCAGCCAGACACAGGGGGCGGTTGAAAAACTGTTTTTT.

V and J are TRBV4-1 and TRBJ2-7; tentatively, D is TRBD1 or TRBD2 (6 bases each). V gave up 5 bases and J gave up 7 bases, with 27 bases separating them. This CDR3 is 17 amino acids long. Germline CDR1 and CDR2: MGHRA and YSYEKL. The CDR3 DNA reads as TGCGCCAGCAGCGGACCGATCGGGGACCCTAGGGGGAGGGAGCAGTACTTC. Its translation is CASSGPIGDPRGREQYF.

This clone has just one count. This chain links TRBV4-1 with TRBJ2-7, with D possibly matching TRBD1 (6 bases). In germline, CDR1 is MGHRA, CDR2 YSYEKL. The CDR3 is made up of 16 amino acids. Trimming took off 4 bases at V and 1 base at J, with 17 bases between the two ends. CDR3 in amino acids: CASSLVVGAKSYEQYF. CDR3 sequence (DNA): TGCGCCAGCAGCCTCGTGGTGGGGGCGAAATCCTACGAGCAGTACTTC.

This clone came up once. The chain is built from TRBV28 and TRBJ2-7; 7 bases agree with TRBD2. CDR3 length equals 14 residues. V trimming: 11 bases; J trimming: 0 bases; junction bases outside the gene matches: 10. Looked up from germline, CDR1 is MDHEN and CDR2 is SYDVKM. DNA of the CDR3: TGTGCCGTCGGGCTAGCGGCCACCTCCTACGAGCAGTACTTC. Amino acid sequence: CAVGLAATSYEQYF.

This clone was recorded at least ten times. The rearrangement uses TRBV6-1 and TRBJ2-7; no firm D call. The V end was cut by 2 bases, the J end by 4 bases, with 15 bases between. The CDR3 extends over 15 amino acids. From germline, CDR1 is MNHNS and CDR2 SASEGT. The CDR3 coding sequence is TGTGCCAGCAGTGAATTAGGTCCTCGGCTTTACGAGCAGTACTTC. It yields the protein CASSELGPRLYEQYF.

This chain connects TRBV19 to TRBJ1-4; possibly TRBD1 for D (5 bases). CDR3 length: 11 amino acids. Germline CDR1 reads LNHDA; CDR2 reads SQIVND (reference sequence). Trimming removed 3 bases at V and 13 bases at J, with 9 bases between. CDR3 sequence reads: CASSMGRLLFF. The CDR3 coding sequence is TGTGCCAGTAGTATGGGACGGTTACTGTTTTTT.

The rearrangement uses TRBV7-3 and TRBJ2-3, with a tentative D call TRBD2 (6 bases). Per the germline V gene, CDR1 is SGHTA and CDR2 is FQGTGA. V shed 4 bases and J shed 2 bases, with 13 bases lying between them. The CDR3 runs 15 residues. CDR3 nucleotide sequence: TGTGCCAGCAGCTCATTCGGCGGGGCCACAGATACGCAGTATTTT. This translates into CASSSFGGATDTQYF.

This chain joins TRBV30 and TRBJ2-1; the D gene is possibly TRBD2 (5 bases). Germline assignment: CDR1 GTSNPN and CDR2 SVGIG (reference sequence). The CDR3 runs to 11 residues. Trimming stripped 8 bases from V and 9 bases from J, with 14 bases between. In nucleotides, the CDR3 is TGTGCCAGCCGGGAATTTGCTGAGCAGTTCTTC. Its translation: CASREFAEQFF.

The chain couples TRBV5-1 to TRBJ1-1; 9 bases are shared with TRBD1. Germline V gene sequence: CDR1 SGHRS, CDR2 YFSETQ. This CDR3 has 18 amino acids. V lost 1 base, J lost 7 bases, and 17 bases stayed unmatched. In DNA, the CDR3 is TGCGCCAGCAGCTTGACGCCCGCTACAGGGGGCGAACGGGGTGAAGCTTTCTTT. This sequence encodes CASSLTPATGGERGEAFF. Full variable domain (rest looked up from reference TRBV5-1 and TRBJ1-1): KAGVTQTPRYLIKTRGQQVTLSCSPISGHRSVSWYQQTPGQGLQFLFEYFSETQRNKGNFPGRFSGRQFSNSRSEMNVSTLELGDSALYLCASSLTPATGGERGEAFFGQGTRLTVV.

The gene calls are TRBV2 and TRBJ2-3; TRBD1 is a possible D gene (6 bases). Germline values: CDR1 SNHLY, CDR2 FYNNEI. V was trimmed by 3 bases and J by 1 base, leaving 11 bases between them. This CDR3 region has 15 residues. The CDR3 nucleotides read TGTGCCAGCAGTGAGGGGGCGCGGGGCACAGATACGCAGTATTTT. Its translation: CASSEGARGTDTQYF.

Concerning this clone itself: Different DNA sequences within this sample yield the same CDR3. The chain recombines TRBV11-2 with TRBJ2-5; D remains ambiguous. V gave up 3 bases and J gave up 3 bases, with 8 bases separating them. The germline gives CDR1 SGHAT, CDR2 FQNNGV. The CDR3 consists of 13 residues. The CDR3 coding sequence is TGTGCCAGCAGCTTGTTGCGGAAAGAGACCCAGTACTTC. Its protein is CASSLLRKETQYF.

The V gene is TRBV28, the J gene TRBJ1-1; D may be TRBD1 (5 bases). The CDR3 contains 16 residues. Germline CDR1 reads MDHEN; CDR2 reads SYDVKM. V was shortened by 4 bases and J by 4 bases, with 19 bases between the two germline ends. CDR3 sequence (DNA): TGTGCCAGCAGTTCCAACCTTGGTGGGGGGACCACTGAAGCTTTCTTT. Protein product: CASSSNLGGGTTEAFF. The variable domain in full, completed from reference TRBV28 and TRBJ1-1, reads DVKVTQSSRYLVKRTGEKVFLECVQDMDHENMFWYRQDPGLGLRLIYFSYDVKMKEKGDIPEGYSVSREKKERFSLILESASTNQTSMYLCASSSNLGGGTTEAFFGQGTRLTVV.

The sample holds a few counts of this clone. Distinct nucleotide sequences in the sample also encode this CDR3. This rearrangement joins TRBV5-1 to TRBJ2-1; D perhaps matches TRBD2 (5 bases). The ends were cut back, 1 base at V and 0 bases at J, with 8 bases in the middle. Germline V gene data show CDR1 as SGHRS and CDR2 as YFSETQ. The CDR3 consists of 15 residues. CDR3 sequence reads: CASSLSSGSYNEQFF. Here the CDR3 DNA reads TGCGCCAGCAGCTTGAGCAGCGGCTCCTACAATGAGCAGTTCTTC. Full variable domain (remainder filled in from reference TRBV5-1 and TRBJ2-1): KAGVTQTPRYLIKTRGQQVTLSCSPISGHRSVSWYQQTPGQGLQFLFEYFSETQRNKGNFPGRFSGRQFSNSRSEMNVSTLELGDSALYLCASSLSSGSYNEQFFGPGTRLTVL.

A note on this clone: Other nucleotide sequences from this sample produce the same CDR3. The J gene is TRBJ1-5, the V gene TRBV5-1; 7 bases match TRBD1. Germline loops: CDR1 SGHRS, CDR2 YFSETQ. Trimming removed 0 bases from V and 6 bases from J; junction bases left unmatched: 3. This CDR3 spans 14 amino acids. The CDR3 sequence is CASSLDRGGQPQHF. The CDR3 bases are TGCGCCAGCAGCTTGGACAGGGGCGGTCAGCCCCAGCATTTT.

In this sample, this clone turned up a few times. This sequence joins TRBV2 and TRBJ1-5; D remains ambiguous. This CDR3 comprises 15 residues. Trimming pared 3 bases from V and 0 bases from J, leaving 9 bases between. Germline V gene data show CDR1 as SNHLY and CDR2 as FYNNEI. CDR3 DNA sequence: TGTGCCAGCAGTGATTGGTTATATAGCAATCAGCCCCAGCATTTT. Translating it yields CASSDWLYSNQPQHF.

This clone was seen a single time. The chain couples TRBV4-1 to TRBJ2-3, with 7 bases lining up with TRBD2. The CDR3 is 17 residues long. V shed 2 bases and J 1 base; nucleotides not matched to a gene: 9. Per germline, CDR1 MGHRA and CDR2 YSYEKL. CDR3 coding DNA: TGCGCCAGCAGCCAAATTGGCGGGAGAAGGGGCACAGATACGCAGTATTTT. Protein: CASSQIGGRRGTDTQYF.

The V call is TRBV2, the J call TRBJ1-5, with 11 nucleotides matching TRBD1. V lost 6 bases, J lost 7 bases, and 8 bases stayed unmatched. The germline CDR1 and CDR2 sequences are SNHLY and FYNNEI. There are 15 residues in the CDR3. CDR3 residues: CASRAGQGALQPQHF. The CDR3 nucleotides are TGTGCCAGCAGGGCCGGACAGGGGGCTCTACAGCCCCAGCATTTT.

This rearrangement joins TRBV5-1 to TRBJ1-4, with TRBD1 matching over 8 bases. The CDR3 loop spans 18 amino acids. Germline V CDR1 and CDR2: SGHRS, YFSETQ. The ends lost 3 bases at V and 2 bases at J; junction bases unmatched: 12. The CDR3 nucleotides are TGCGCCAGCAGCTCGGGACAGGATGGGGTGTCGACTAATGAAAAACTGTTTTTT. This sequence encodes CASSSGQDGVSTNEKLFF. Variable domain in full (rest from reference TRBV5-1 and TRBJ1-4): KAGVTQTPRYLIKTRGQQVTLSCSPISGHRSVSWYQQTPGQGLQFLFEYFSETQRNKGNFPGRFSGRQFSNSRSEMNVSTLELGDSALYLCASSSGQDGVSTNEKLFFGSGTQLSVL.